Sequencing of this T cell receptor (beta chain) was carried out in a study of T cells in Graves' hyperthyroidism and ophthalmopathy. The V gene lost 4 bases and the J gene lost 1 base, with 7 bases spanning the gap. The CDR3 consists of 13 residues. At least ten counts were recorded for this clonotype. A clone one base away is much larger, so this may be a read error. PBMCs stemmed from around 9.3 ml fresh peripheral blood. Amplified TCR beta CDR3 regions came from RNA transcripts. In the first-round RT-PCR of the TCR CDR3, the HTBI primer set was used. TCRdb passed the multiplex PCR reads through MiXCR, listing each CDR3 protein once. The profile shows 450,000 to 550,000 distinct CDR3 sequences, less than 25% of them singletons.

This receptor was taken from a woman aged 30 to 39 with Graves' ophthalmopathy. The rearrangement joins TRBV12-3 or TRBV12-4 to TRBJ1-1; no clear D. Sequencing used blood. The CDR3 loop is CASSSSKNTEAFF. For the CDR3, the DNA is TGTGCCAGCAGTTCCTCAAAGAACACTGAAGCTTTCTTT.